These 28 T cell receptor beta chains share one sample of origin, sequenced in a study of blood T cell repertoires in COVID-19. This table comes from immunoSEQ multiplex PCR, and its TCRdb copy is limited to in-frame clones, with some not included. In the table there are around 55,000 clones, roughly 80% of which are singletons. The sample was peripheral blood. The origin of the receptors is a human donor in a cohort sampled during active or convalescent COVID-19.

V gene TRBV5-6 combines with J gene TRBJ2-7; 7 bases line up with TRBD1. With 2 bases clipped from V and 3 bases from J, the junction kept 5 bases outside the gene matches. The CDR3 is made up of 14 amino acids. The germline V gene encodes CDR1 SGHDT and CDR2 YYEEEE. The CDR3 DNA is TGTGCCAGCAGCTTCCTCCGGGACAGCTACGAGCAGTACTTC. The encoded protein is CASSFLRDSYEQYF.

The chain is built from TRBV12-1 and TRBJ1-6; the D call in the table, TRBD1, was not verified against the DNA. TRBV12-1 is recorded as a pseudogene. This CDR3 spans 18 amino acids. The CDR3 region is CASSFGDSSENYNSPLHF. CDR3 DNA: TGTGCCAGCAGCTTTGGGGACAGCTCAGAAAACTATAATTCACCCCTCCACTTT.

V is TRBV4-3 and J is TRBJ1-4; the match to TRBD1 covers 8 bases. The CDR3 is 17 residues long. V was clipped by 1 base and J by 0 bases; unmatched bases: 4. CDR1 is LGHNA and CDR2 is YSLEER in the germline V gene. The CDR3 DNA is TGCGCCAGCAGCCAAGGACAGGGGATCGCAACTAATGAAAAACTGTTTTTT. Protein sequence: CASSQGQGIATNEKLFF.

This clone was observed a few times. The chain links TRBV24-1 to TRBJ2-2; TRBD2 agrees at 8 bases. The CDR3 covers 16 residues. V lost 4 bases, J lost 4 bases, and 7 bases stayed unmatched. Germline CDR1 reads KGHDR; CDR2 reads SFDVKD. Here the CDR3 DNA reads TGTGCCACCAGTGACCGCCCGGGGGGGAGCACCGGGGAGCTGTTTTTT. This encodes CATSDRPGGSTGELFF.

The chain has TRBV29-1 and TRBJ2-5; D might be TRBD2 (5 bases). Germline V gene lookup returns CDR1 SQVTM and CDR2 ANQGSEA. V gave up 4 bases and J gave up 4 bases, with 10 bases separating them. CDR3 size: 12 residues. CDR3 amino acids: CSVGSRGETQYF. As DNA, the CDR3 is TGCAGCGTTGGTAGCCGGGGAGAGACCCAGTACTTC.

V usage is TRBV29-1 and J usage is TRBJ1-2; 10 positions agree with TRBD1. V lost 6 bases, J lost 4 bases, and 8 bases stayed unmatched. CDR3 length: 14 amino acids. CDR1 and CDR2 (germline): SQVTM, ANQGSEA. As DNA, the CDR3 is TGCAGCGTGGAGGGGACAGGGGACACCTATGGCTACACCTTC. It specifies CSVEGTGDTYGYTF.

The chain has TRBV7-2 and TRBJ1-1, with 12 bases matching TRBD1. CDR3 length: 16 residues. From germline, CDR1 is SGHTA and CDR2 FQGNSA. J was trimmed by 5 bases and V by 5 bases; bases with no gene match: 9. The CDR3 region has the DNA TGTGCCAGCAGCGCAGGGGACAGGGGGCCAGAGACTGAAGCTTTCTTT. It encodes CASSAGDRGPETEAFF.

This clone has just a few counts. The chain has TRBV19 and TRBJ1-1; D remains unclear. With 3 bases removed from V and 6 bases from J, the gap between germline ends came to 14 bases. This CDR3 region has 14 residues. Germline CDR1 LNHDA, CDR2 SQIVND (reference sequence). In DNA form, the CDR3 reads TGTGCCAGTAGTATGACGGAGGTAACGGCTGAAGCTTTCTTT. Its translation is CASSMTEVTAEAFF.

About this clone: This specimen includes other DNA sequences encoding the same CDR3. V is TRBV3-1 (or the pseudogene TRBV3-2) and J is TRBJ2-5, with 14 bases matching TRBD2. The J segment lost 2 bases and the V segment lost 6 bases, leaving 5 bases of the junction unmatched. In germline, CDR1 is LGHDT, CDR2 YNNKEL (reference sequence). The CDR3 has 16 residues. The DNA for the CDR3 is TGTGCCAGCAGTCCTGGACTAGCGGGGGGTCAAGAGACCCAGTACTTC. It encodes CASSPGLAGGQETQYF.

The V call is TRBV4-3, the J call TRBJ1-1; D gene uncertain. CDR3 length: 15 residues. Germline V lookup: CDR1 LGHNA, CDR2 YSLEER. Between the trimmed V and J ends, which lost 1 base and 0 bases, there was a span of 9 bases. Here the CDR3 DNA reads TGCGCCAGCAGCCAAGCGACTGGGTTGAACACTGAAGCTTTCTTT. Translating it yields CASSQATGLNTEAFF.

CDR3 coding DNA: TGCGCCAGCAGCTATCTAGCGGGGGGGCAGGCAGATACGCAGTATTTT. Its translation is CASSYLAGGQADTQYF. The chain has TRBV4-3 and TRBJ2-3; 12 nucleotides line up with TRBD2. Losses at the gene ends were 5 bases for V and 4 bases for J; bases not matched to a gene: 7. Germline CDR1 is LGHNA and CDR2 is YSLEER. This CDR3 is built from 16 residues.

J is TRBJ2-3 and V is TRBV18; TRBD1 is a possible D gene (5 bases). The V gene lost 0 bases and the J gene lost 0 bases, with 7 bases spanning the gap. CDR3 size: 15 residues. The germline gives CDR1 KGHSH, CDR2 LQKENI. In DNA form, the CDR3 reads TGTGCCAGCTCACCACCAGGGGCTAGCACAGATACGCAGTATTTT. This gives the protein CASSPPGASTDTQYF.

The V call is TRBV6-2 or TRBV6-3, the J call TRBJ2-7; TRBD1 aligns across 8 bases. Germline CDR1 MNHEY, CDR2 SVGEGT. With 2 bases clipped from V and 0 bases from J, the junction kept 9 bases outside the gene matches. The CDR3 spans 17 residues. This CDR3 is CASSYNPRQGSSYEQYF. CDR3 DNA sequence: TGTGCCAGCAGTTACAATCCCCGACAGGGGAGCTCCTACGAGCAGTACTTC.

CDR3 coding DNA: TGTGCCATCAGACCGGGACAGGGTAATTCACCCCTCCACTTT. Protein: CAIRPGQGNSPLHF. This chain joins TRBV10-3 and TRBJ1-6, with 9 bases fitting TRBD1. Germline V gene lookup returns CDR1 ENHRY and CDR2 SYGVKD. V dropped 6 bases and J dropped 6; count of bases not matched to a gene: 3. This CDR3 comprises 14 residues.

The chain recombines TRBV12-3 or TRBV12-4 with TRBJ1-1; the D gene is possibly TRBD1 (5 bases). Trimming shortened V by 5 bases and J by 3 bases, and 10 bases separated the two germline ends. The CDR3 has 13 amino acids. The CDR3 sequence is CASSKTGHTEAFF. The DNA for the CDR3 is TGTGCCAGCAGTAAAACAGGTCACACTGAAGCTTTCTTT.

This chain joins TRBV20-1 and TRBJ2-7, with D perhaps matching TRBD2 (7 bases). With 3 bases removed from V and 2 bases from J, the gap between germline ends came to 20 bases. This CDR3 comprises 16 residues. Germline V CDR1 and CDR2: DFQATT, SNEGSKA (reference sequence). CDR3 sequence (DNA): TGCAGTGCTAGTCCTTACTTGGGGGGGGCCCCCTACGAGCAGTACTTC. Residues: CSASPYLGGAPYEQYF.

The V call is TRBV30, the J call TRBJ2-5; D is ambiguous. The V and J ends lost 4 bases and 2 bases respectively, with 5 bases between them. This CDR3 is built from 11 residues. Germline values: CDR1 GTSNPN, CDR2 SVGIG (reference sequence). The CDR3 bases are TGTGCCTGGAACTTACAAGAGACCCAGTACTTC. This codes for CAWNLQETQYF. Drawing the rest from reference TRBV30 and TRBJ2-5, the complete variable domain is SQTIHQWPATLVQPVGSPLSLECTVEGTSNPNLYWYRQAAGRGLQLLFYSVGIGQISSEVPQNLSASRPQDRQFILSSKKLLLSDSGFYLCAWNLQETQYFGPGTRLLVL.

CDR3 DNA: TGTGCCAGCAGCCGAGGCAGCGGGGAGACCCAGTACTTC. This translates into CASSRGSGETQYF. The V call is TRBV14, the J call TRBJ2-5; D might be TRBD2 (6 bases). CDR3 length: 13 residues. V was pared by 4 bases and J by 5 bases, with 11 bases between. Germline loops: CDR1 SGHDN, CDR2 FVKESK.

The rearrangement links TRBV7-8 to TRBJ1-1; a possible D gene is TRBD1 (6 bases). V was clipped by 2 bases and J by 10 bases, with 17 bases between them. CDR1 is SGHVS, CDR2 FQNEAQ, per germline. This CDR3 is 14 amino acids long. CDR3 residues: CASSLRTDHRAAFF. DNA of the CDR3: TGTGCCAGCAGCTTAAGGACCGACCACAGGGCAGCTTTCTTT.

J is TRBJ1-2 and V is TRBV29-1; no firm D call. There are 13 residues in the CDR3. The ends were cut back, 7 bases at V and 4 bases at J, with 16 bases in the middle. Germline loops: CDR1 SQVTM, CDR2 ANQGSEA. CDR3 residues: CSALPPDTYGYTF. In nucleotides, the CDR3 is TGCAGCGCTTTGCCCCCCGACACCTATGGCTACACCTTC. The full variable domain, with the rest looked up from reference TRBV29-1 and TRBJ1-2, is SAVISQKPSRDICQRGTSLTIQCQVDSQVTMMFWYRQQPGQSLTLIATANQGSEATYESGFVIDKFPISRPNLTFSTLTVSNMSPEDSSIYLCSALPPDTYGYTFGSGTRLTVV.

The J gene is TRBJ2-7, the V gene TRBV5-1; D is possibly TRBD1 (5 bases). Trimming left V 4 bases short and J 1 base short, with 9 bases between. There are 13 residues in the CDR3. Germline V lookup: CDR1 SGHRS, CDR2 YFSETQ. As DNA, the CDR3 is TGCGCCAGCAGCGTGACAGATTCCTACGAGCAGTACTTC. Its protein is CASSVTDSYEQYF.

There are a few counts of this clone. The V gene is TRBV19, the J gene TRBJ2-2; D gene uncertain. Deletions cut 5 bases from V and 7 bases from J, with 14 bases between. This CDR3 is built from 14 residues. The germline CDR1 and CDR2 sequences are LNHDA and SQIVND (reference sequence). CDR3 region: CASSPRTLGGELFF. The CDR3 nucleotides read TGTGCCAGTAGTCCCCGAACGCTCGGCGGGGAGCTGTTTTTT.

V usage is TRBV2 and J usage is TRBJ2-2, with TRBD1 matching 7 bases. The germline gives CDR1 SNHLY, CDR2 FYNNEI. After removal of 4 bases from V and 3 bases from J, the junction contained 2 bases not matched to a gene. The CDR3 loop spans 14 amino acids. CDR3 nucleotides: TGTGCCAGCAGTGGCGACAGGGACACCGGGGAGCTGTTTTTT. Translation: CASSGDRDTGELFF.

V is TRBV27 and J is TRBJ1-2; possible D gene TRBD1, 6 bases. The CDR3 is 14 amino acids. V lost 5 bases, J lost 4 bases, and 14 bases lay in between. CDR1 and CDR2 (germline): MNHEY, SMNVEV (reference sequence). The CDR3 is CASSPRQAGYGYTF. In nucleotides, the CDR3 is TGTGCCAGCAGTCCCCGACAGGCGGGCTATGGCTACACCTTC.

The chain is built from TRBV10-3 and TRBJ2-3; TRBD2 matches at 8 bases. Germline V gives CDR1 ENHRY, CDR2 SYGVKD. V trimming: 2 bases; J trimming: 4 bases; junction bases outside the gene matches: 8. The CDR3 contains 16 residues. The CDR3 DNA reads as TGTGCCATCAGTGAGCTCGGGGGGGCTAGTTCAGATACGCAGTATTTT. This gives the protein CAISELGGASSDTQYF.

This clone appeared once. The chain recombines TRBV7-9 with TRBJ1-1; 8 bases map to TRBD1. After removal of 2 bases from V and 3 bases from J, the junction contained 8 bases not matched to a gene. The CDR3 consists of 16 residues. Per the germline V gene, CDR1 is SEHNR and CDR2 is FQNEAQ (reference sequence). CDR3 sequence reads: CASSLPKYRGDTEAFF. CDR3 nucleotide sequence: TGTGCCAGCAGCTTACCCAAGTACAGGGGGGACACTGAAGCTTTCTTT.

This clone has a single count. This sequence joins TRBV11-1 and TRBJ2-1, with D perhaps TRBD2 (6 bases). This CDR3 has 12 residues. The germline CDR1 and CDR2 sequences are SGHAT and FQDESV (reference sequence). Between the trimmed V and J ends, which lost 6 bases and 8 bases, there was a span of 11 bases. This CDR3 is CASRRGRDEQFF. The CDR3 nucleotides are TGTGCCAGCAGGCGGGGCCGGGATGAGCAGTTCTTC.

J is TRBJ1-5 and V is TRBV24-1; D perhaps matches TRBD1 (5 bases). Trimming removed 5 bases from V and 6 bases from J, with 10 bases in between. In germline, CDR1 is KGHDR, CDR2 SFDVKD. The CDR3 contains 13 residues. The CDR3: CATSGGVTQPQHF. DNA for the CDR3: TGTGCCACCAGTGGGGGGGTTACTCAGCCCCAGCATTTT.